This TCR beta chain was identified in a study of blood T cell repertoires in COVID-19. Assay used: immunoSEQ multiplex PCR; TCRdb lists only in-frame clones, some missing. The sample has tens of thousands of clones, around 88% seen once. Trimming cost V 6 bases and J 5 bases, with 13 bases left between them. The CDR3 totals 14 residues. The germline V gene has CDR1 SEHNR and CDR2 FQNEAQ (reference sequence). This sequence originates from a woman of 80 years or more with acute or convalescent COVID-19. The J gene is TRBJ1-4, the V gene TRBV7-9; TRBD1 might be the D (6 bases). The sample comprised peripheral blood. Written as DNA, the CDR3 is TGTGCCAGCAGTTCAGCAACAGGGAATGAAAAACTGTTTTTT. Its protein is CASSSATGNEKLFF.